This T cell receptor beta chain was sequenced for a study of response to subunit inactivated influenza vaccine. TCRdb fed the RT-PCR reads into MiXCR, producing one record per CDR3 protein. The top ten clones hold approximately 10% of a sample with hundreds of thousands of distinct CDR3 sequences, roughly 20% of them seen once. Germline V gene lookup returns CDR1 SGHTA and CDR2 FQGNSA. The length of the CDR3 is 13 residues. The V gene lost 4 bases and the J gene lost 6 bases, with 12 bases spanning the gap. Overall study findings and caveats: The authors put forward the suggestion that each seasonal influenza vaccination may bring in only a limited number of new T cells.

This clonotype has a handful of counts. Its cognate antigen is unknown. The source is a man between 45 and 60 years old who received an inactivated influenza vaccine. This material consisted of PBMCs from blood, taken 5 days after vaccination. The chain has TRBV7-2 and TRBJ1-1; D remains unclear. DNA of the CDR3: TGTGCCAGCAGCTCCTTCCGAAGCGCTGAAGCTTTCTTT. Protein product: CASSSFRSAEAFF.